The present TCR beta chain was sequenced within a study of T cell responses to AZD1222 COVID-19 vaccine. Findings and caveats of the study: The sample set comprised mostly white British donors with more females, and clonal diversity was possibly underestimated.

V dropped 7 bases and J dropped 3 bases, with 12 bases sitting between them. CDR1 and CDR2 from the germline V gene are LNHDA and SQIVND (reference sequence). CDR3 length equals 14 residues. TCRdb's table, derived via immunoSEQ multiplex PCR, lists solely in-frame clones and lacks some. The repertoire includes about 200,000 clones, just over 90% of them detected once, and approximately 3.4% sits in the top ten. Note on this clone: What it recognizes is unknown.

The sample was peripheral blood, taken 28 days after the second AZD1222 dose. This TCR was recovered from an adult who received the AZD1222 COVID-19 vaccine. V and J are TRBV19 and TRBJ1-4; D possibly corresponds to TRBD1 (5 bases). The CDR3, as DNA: TGTGCCAGTAAGGCCCAGGGTGCTAATGAAAAACTGTTTTTT. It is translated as CASKAQGANEKLFF.